This record looks at one TCR beta chain sequence and its context. TCR beta sequences were obtained from blood CD8+ and CD4+ T cells. The study used treatment-naive patients who had stable or active relapsing-remitting disease as multiple sclerosis controls. After extraction with the RNeasy kit, about 0.45 to 1 ug of the RNA was reverse transcribed using random hexamers. Multiplex immunoSEQ PCR targeted 54 Vbeta and 13 Jbeta TCR beta segments. TCRdb itself ran the immunoSEQ multiplex PCR reads through MiXCR, one entry per CDR3 protein. The sample gives about 71,000 distinct CDR3 sequences, over 95% of which show up once; 0.1% to 0.12% is in the top ten. CDR3 length: 14 residues. The V gene's germline CDR1 is SGHRS and CDR2 YFSETQ. V was trimmed by 4 bases and J by 2 bases, leaving 11 bases between them. The data stem from a study of CD8 T cells in Susac syndrome.

The chain has TRBV5-1 and TRBJ2-3; weak D call: TRBD1 (5 bases). This receptor was identified in a human donor with multiple sclerosis. Material for sequencing was CD4+ T cells from PBMCs. The CDR3 DNA sequence: TGCGCCAGCAGCCCAGACAGTCCCACAGATACGCAGTATTTT. Translation gives CASSPDSPTDTQYF.